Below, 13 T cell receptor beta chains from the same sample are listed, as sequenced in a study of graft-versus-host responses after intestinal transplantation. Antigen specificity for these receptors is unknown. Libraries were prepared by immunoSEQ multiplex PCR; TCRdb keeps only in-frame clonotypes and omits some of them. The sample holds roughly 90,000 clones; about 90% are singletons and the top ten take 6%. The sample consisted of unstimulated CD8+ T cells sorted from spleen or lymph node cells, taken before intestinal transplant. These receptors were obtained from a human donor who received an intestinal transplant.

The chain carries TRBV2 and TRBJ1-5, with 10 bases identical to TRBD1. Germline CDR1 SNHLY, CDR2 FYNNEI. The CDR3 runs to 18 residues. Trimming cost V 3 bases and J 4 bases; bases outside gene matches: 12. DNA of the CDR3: TGTGCCAGCAGTGAGGGGGGACAGGGGCCCTCTCCGAATCAGCCCCAGCATTTT. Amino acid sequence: CASSEGGQGPSPNQPQHF.

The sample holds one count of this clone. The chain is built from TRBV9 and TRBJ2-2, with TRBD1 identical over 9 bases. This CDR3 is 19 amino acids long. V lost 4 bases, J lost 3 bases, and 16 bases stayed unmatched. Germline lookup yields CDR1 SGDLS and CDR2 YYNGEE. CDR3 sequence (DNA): TGTGCCAGCAGCCCCATAGCTTCCCGGGACAGGGTGTACACCGGGGAGCTGTTTTTT. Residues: CASSPIASRDRVYTGELFF.

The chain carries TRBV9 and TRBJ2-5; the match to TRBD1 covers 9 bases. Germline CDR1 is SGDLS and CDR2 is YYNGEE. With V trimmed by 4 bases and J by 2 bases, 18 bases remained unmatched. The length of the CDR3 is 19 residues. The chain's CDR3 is CASSTPGTGRNPLQETQYF. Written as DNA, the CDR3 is TGTGCCAGCAGCACCCCAGGGACAGGGAGGAACCCGCTACAAGAGACCCAGTACTTC.

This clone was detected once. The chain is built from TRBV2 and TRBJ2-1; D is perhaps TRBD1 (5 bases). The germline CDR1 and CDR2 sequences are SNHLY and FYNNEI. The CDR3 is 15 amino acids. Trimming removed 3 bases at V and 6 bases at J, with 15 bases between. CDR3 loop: CASSDGIGALNEQFF. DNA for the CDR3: TGTGCCAGCAGTGACGGCATAGGGGCCCTCAATGAGCAGTTCTTC.

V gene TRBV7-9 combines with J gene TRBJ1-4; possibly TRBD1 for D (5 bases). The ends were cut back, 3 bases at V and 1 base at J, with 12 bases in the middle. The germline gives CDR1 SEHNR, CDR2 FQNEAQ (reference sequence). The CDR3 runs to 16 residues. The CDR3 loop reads CASSFDEGLTNEKLFF. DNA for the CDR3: TGTGCCAGCAGCTTTGATGAGGGGTTAACTAATGAAAAACTGTTTTTT.

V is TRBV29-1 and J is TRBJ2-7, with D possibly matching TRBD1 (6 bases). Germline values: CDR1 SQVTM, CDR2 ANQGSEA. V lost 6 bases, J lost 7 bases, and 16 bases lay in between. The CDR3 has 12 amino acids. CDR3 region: CSVQLDRPEQYF. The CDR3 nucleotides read TGCAGCGTCCAACTCGACAGGCCAGAGCAGTACTTC.

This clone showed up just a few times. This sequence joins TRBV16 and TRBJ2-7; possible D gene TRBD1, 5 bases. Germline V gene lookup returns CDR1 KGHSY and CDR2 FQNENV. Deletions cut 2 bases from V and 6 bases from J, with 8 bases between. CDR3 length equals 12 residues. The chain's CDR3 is CASSQQGSEQYF. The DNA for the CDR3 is TGTGCCAGCAGCCAACAGGGATCCGAGCAGTACTTC.

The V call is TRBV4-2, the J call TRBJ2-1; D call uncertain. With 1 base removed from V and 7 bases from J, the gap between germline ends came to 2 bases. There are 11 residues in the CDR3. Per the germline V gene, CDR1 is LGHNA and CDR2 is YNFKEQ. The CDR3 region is CASSQGNEQFF. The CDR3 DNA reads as TGTGCCAGCAGCCAAGGAAATGAGCAGTTCTTC.

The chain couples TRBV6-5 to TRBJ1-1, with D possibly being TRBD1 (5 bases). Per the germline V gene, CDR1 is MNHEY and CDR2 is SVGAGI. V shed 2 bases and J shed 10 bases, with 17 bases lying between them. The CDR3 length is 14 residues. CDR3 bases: TGTGCCAGCAGTTACCCGGACATGTCCGGACTAGCTTTCTTT. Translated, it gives CASSYPDMSGLAFF.

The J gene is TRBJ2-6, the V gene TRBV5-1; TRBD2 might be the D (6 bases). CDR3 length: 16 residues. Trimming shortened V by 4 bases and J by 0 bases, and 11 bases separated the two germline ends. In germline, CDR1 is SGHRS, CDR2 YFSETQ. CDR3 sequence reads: CASSGLGGSGANVLTF. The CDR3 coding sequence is TGCGCCAGCAGCGGCTTGGGGGGCTCTGGGGCCAACGTCCTGACTTTC.

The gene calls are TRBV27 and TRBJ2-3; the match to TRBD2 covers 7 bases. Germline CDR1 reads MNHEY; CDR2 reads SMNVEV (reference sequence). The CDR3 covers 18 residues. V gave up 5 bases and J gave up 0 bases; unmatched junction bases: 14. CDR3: CASSPTSLTGGSTDTQYF. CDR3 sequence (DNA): TGTGCCAGCAGTCCTACGTCCCTCACGGGGGGTAGCACAGATACGCAGTATTTT.

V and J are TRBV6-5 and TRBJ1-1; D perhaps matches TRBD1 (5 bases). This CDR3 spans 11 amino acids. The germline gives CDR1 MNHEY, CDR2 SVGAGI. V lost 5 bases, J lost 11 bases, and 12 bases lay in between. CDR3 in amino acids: CASSGPGKAFF. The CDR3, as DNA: TGTGCCAGCAGTGGGCCAGGGAAGGCTTTCTTT.

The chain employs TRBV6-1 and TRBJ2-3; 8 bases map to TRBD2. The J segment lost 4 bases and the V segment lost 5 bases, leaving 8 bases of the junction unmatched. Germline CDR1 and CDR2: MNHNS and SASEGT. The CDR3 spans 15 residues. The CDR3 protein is CASSPGGAVADTQYF. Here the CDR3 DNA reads TGTGCCAGCAGTCCCGGGGGGGCTGTCGCAGATACGCAGTATTTT.